This TCR beta chain was captured by sequencing in a study of T cells after somatic rescue of genetic block. This table comes from immunoSEQ multiplex PCR, and its TCRdb copy is limited to in-frame clones, with some not included. The sample yields over 95,000 clones, about 93% seen once. The CDR3 is 14 amino acids. Germline V lookup: CDR1 SQVTM, CDR2 ANQGSEA. The sequence came from a young woman. Material: peripheral blood mononuclear cells (PBMCs). The rearrangement joins TRBV29-1 to TRBJ2-5, with 7 positions matching TRBD1. The DNA end favors TRBJ2-7, so the J call may be wrong. CDR3 region: CSVVFLLQGLEQYF. CDR3 coding DNA: TGCAGCGTTGTGTTCCTTTTACAGGGGCTCGAGCAGTACTTC.